The entry that follows covers one T cell receptor (beta chain) sequence. The CDR3 extends over 16 amino acids. V lost 3 bases and J lost 3; bases outside the gene matches: 7. Germline CDR1 is KGHDR and CDR2 is SFDVKD. Sequencing used immunoSEQ multiplex PCR; TCRdb keeps in-frame clones, though not all of them. Altogether 75,000 to 80,000 clones are present, approximately 85% being singletons, with the ten largest covering 11%. This entry is derived from a study of blood T cell repertoires in COVID-19. The TCR comes from a man aged 55 to 69 with COVID-19, enrolled during active disease. The genes are TRBV24-1 and TRBJ1-5, with TRBD1 matching 7 bases. The sequencing input was peripheral blood. For the CDR3, the DNA is TGTGCCACCAGTGATCCCGGGACAGAAGACAATCAGCCCCAGCATTTT. It translates to CATSDPGTEDNQPQHF.